These 10 T cell receptor beta chains came from one sample sequenced in a study of T-cell memory formation after mild COVID-19. TCRdb re-derived calls from the 5' RACE reads in MiXCR, one entry per CDR3 protein. This sample has about 13,000 distinct CDR3 sequences; 15% to 20% occur once, and the top ten carry around 48%. The specimen sequenced was PBMCs or a T cell subset sorted from them (not recorded which). The receptors come from an adult woman who had mild COVID-19 (a few samples of this study predate the infection). Cell type and time point are not known.

The chain links TRBV7-3 to TRBJ2-3; 10 bases map to TRBD2. The CDR3 has 15 residues. CDR1 is SGHTA, CDR2 FQGTGA, per germline. V shed 4 bases, J shed 1 base, and the junction held 2 bases outside the gene matches. This CDR3 is CASSWLAGGTDTQYF. In nucleotides, the CDR3 is TGTGCCAGCAGCTGGCTAGCGGGGGGCACAGATACGCAGTATTTT.

This clonotype was observed at least ten times. The chain carries TRBV7-2 and TRBJ2-2; tentative D call: TRBD1 (5 bases). V was trimmed by 1 base and J by 4 bases, leaving 16 bases between them. Germline CDR1 SGHTA, CDR2 FQGNSA. The CDR3 contains 17 residues. CDR3 loop: CASSLEGASVGTGELFF. CDR3 bases: TGTGCCAGCAGCTTAGAAGGGGCTAGTGTGGGCACCGGGGAGCTGTTTTTT.

This clonotype was found many times. V and J are TRBV3-1 and TRBJ2-2; unclear D gene. This CDR3 has 11 amino acids. The germline V gene has CDR1 LGHDT and CDR2 YNNKEL (reference sequence). V was pared by 1 base and J by 7 bases, with 1 base between. The DNA of the CDR3 is TGTGCCAGCAGCCAAGGCGGGGAGCTGTTTTTT. It encodes CASSQGGELFF.

This clonotype was picked up many times. The V gene is TRBV12-3 or TRBV12-4, the J gene TRBJ2-7; unclear D gene. The V end lost 4 bases, the J end lost 3 bases, and 7 bases lay between the germline ends. The length of the CDR3 is 12 residues. CDR3 sequence reads: CASSYTSYEQYF. The CDR3 nucleotides are TGTGCCAGCAGTTACACGAGCTACGAGCAGTACTTC.

This clonotype came up once. The V call is TRBV12-3 or TRBV12-4, the J call TRBJ2-7; the D gene is possibly TRBD1 (5 bases). V was cut by 5 bases and J by 2 bases, with 10 bases left in between. CDR3 size: 13 residues. This CDR3 is CASSGASAYEQYF. As DNA, the CDR3 is TGTGCCAGCAGTGGGGCGTCGGCCTACGAGCAGTACTTC.

The rearrangement joins TRBV7-9 to TRBJ1-1, with D uncertain. This CDR3 is 15 amino acids long. Germline CDR1 reads SEHNR; CDR2 reads FQNEAQ (reference sequence). Trimming removed 0 bases at V and 10 bases at J, with 18 bases between. CDR3 DNA: TGTGCCAGCAGCTTAGCGGGCCCGGCAGGAAGTGTAGCTTTCTTT. Its translation: CASSLAGPAGSVAFF.

This clonotype was recorded at least ten times. V usage is TRBV9 and J usage is TRBJ2-1; 13 nucleotides line up with TRBD2. CDR3 length: 15 amino acids. Per the germline V gene, CDR1 is SGDLS and CDR2 is YYNGEE. V trimming: 3 bases; J trimming: 5 bases; junction bases outside the gene matches: 2. Here the CDR3 DNA reads TGTGCCAGCAGCGCAGGACTAGCGGGGGACAATGAGCAGTTCTTC. Encoded protein: CASSAGLAGDNEQFF.

This clonotype rates as medium-sized. The CDR3 region is CASSHNQGGISYNEQFF. The CDR3 region has the DNA TGTGCCAGCAGCCACAATCAGGGGGGGATATCCTACAATGAGCAGTTCTTC. The rearrangement links TRBV7-9 to TRBJ2-1; D might be TRBD1 or TRBD2, each matching 7 bases. Germline V gene lookup returns CDR1 SEHNR and CDR2 FQNEAQ (reference sequence). The length of the CDR3 is 17 residues. V shed 5 bases and J shed 1 base, with 18 bases lying between them.

This clonotype has ten or more counts. The chain carries TRBV7-9 and TRBJ2-1; D perhaps matches TRBD2 (6 bases). The CDR3 is made up of 16 amino acids. Trimming took off 2 bases at V and 2 bases at J, with 13 bases between the two ends. Germline V CDR1 and CDR2: SEHNR, FQNEAQ (reference sequence). The CDR3 sequence is CASSLPAGLAYNEQFF. DNA of the CDR3: TGTGCCAGCAGCTTACCAGCGGGTTTAGCCTACAATGAGCAGTTCTTC.

The table lists this clonotype with many counts. This chain connects TRBV9 to TRBJ2-1, with a possible D match to TRBD2 (5 bases). CDR1 is SGDLS and CDR2 is YYNGEE in the germline V gene. The CDR3 has 13 amino acids. With 4 bases removed from V and 4 bases from J, the gap between germline ends came to 9 bases. CDR3 amino acids: CASSSEGYNEQFF. CDR3 nucleotides: TGTGCCAGCAGCTCCGAGGGTTACAATGAGCAGTTCTTC. Full variable domain (outside the CDR3, taken from reference TRBV9 and TRBJ2-1): DSGVTQTPKHLITATGQRVTLRCSPRSGDLSVYWYQQSLDQGLQFLIQYYNGEERAKGNILERFSAQQFPDLHSELNLSSLELGDSALYFCASSSEGYNEQFFGPGTRLTVL.